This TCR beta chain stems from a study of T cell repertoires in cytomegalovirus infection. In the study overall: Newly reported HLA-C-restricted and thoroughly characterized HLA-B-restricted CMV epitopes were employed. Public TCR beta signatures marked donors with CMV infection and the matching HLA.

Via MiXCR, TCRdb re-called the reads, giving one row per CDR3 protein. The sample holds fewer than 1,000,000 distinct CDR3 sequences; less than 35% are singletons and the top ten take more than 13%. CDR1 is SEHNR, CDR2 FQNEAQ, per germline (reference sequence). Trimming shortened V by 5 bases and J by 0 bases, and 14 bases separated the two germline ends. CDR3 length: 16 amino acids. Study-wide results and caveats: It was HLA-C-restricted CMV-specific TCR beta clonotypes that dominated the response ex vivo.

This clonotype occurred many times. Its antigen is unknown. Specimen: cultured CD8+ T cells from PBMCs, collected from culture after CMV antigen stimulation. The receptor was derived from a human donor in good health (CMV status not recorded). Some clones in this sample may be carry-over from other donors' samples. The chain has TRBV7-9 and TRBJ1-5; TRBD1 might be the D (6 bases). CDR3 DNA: TGTGCCAGCAGCCCGGAGGGGACAAGTAGCAATCAGCCCCAGCATTTT. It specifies CASSPEGTSSNQPQHF.